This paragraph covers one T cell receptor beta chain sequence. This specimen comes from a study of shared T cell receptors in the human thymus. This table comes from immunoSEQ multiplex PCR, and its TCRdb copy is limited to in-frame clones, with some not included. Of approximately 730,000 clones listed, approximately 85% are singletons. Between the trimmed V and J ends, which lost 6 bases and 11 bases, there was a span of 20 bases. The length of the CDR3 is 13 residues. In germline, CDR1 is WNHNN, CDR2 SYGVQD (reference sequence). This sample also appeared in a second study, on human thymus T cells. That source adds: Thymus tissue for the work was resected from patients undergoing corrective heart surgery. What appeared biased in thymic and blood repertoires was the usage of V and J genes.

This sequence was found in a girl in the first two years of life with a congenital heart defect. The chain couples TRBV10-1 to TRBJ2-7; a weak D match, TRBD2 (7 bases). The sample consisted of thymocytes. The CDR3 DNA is TGCGCCAGCAGCCCTTCCCAGGGGAGGGGAGAGTACTTC. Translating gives CASSPSQGRGEYF.